This TCR beta chain was sequenced in a study of early T cells in non-severe SARS-CoV-2 infection. Looking at the study overall: Chains were not paired, and sequencing was done on bulk RNA from unsorted whole blood. General study results and limits: In VDJdb matching, anti-spike CD8 responses were favored while private and CD4 specificities went missing.

V shed 8 bases and J shed 2 bases, with 3 bases lying between them. Germline CDR1 and CDR2: PRHDT and FYEKMQ (reference sequence). This CDR3 has 10 residues. A few counts support this clonotype. The target antigen is unknown. Each cDNA molecule carried a unique molecular identifier. TCRdb recomputed calls from the 5' RACE reads with MiXCR, one row per CDR3 protein. The data contain about 55,000 distinct CDR3 sequences, about 12% of them singletons. Source: whole blood, taken at baseline. The rearrangement uses TRBV13 and TRBJ1-1; D gene unclear. This receptor was obtained from an adult who was a healthcare worker with PCR-confirmed SARS-CoV-2 infection or an uninfected control (not recorded which). CDR3 protein: CASHNTEAFF. CDR3 sequence (DNA): TGTGCCAGCCACAACACTGAAGCTTTCTTT.